This TCR beta chain was observed in a study of T cell changes during pregnancy in multiple sclerosis. TCRdb's copy holds only in-frame clones and misses some; the assay was immunoSEQ multiplex PCR. The table shows tens of thousands of clones, with 91% occurring only once. Unmatched junction bases numbered 3, after V lost 1 base and J lost 6 bases. CDR1 and CDR2 (germline): SGHNT, YENEEA. CDR3 length: 14 residues. This sequence originates from a female donor in good health, enrolled as a control in a pregnancy study. Sequencing was performed on CD4+ T cells from peripheral blood mononuclear cells, taken after pregnancy. This chain links TRBV11-3 with TRBJ2-1, with 7 bases identical to TRBD2. The CDR3: CASSLVGGSNEQFF. The DNA for the CDR3 is TGTGCCAGCAGCTTAGTGGGAGGGAGCAATGAGCAGTTCTTC.